This T cell receptor beta chain stems from a study of blood T cell repertoires in COVID-19. Per the study methods: Amplified reference gene primers provided the basis for estimating nucleated cell counts. Sequencing used immunoSEQ multiplex PCR; TCRdb keeps in-frame clones, though not all of them. That table furnishes V, J and clone size, whereas the DNA furnished D and trimming. The table lists about 160,000 clones, around 80% of them singletons, with about 3.7% in the top ten. Enrolled through a virtual design, the participants were between roughly 18 and 90 years of age and came from 24 US areas. Participants were placed into cohorts based on the clinical history they reported. Symptom resolution, clearance, or two negative PCRs marked donors in Cohort 3 as recovered. V trimming: 7 bases; J trimming: 7 bases; junction bases outside the gene matches: 6. This CDR3 has 12 residues. Per the germline V gene, CDR1 is MNHEY and CDR2 is SMNVEV (reference sequence).

The sequenced sample was PBMCs or T cells enriched from blood (not recorded which). This clonotype was obtained from a woman in her fifties or sixties who had recovered from COVID-19. The chain employs TRBV27 and TRBJ1-1; 7 nucleotides align to TRBD1. The DNA for the CDR3 is TGTGCCAGCACCAACCAGGGGGGTGAAGCTTTCTTT. It yields the protein CASTNQGGEAFF.